This TCR beta chain appears in the sequencing data of a study of neurological immune-mediated disorders. TCRdb reprocessed the 5' RACE reads via MiXCR and lists one record per CDR3 protein. Here the sample spans about 55,000 distinct CDR3 sequences, just under 4% being singletons. Ten or more counts support this clonotype. This CDR3 region has 16 residues. CDR1 DFQATT and CDR2 SNEGSKA come from the germline V gene (reference sequence). The V gene end was trimmed by 3 bases and the J gene end by 13 bases; junction bases not matched to a gene: 21. The clonotype originates from a woman between 40 and 50 years old with multiple sclerosis. The chain has TRBV20-1 and TRBJ2-7; 10 bases line up with TRBD1. The sample was CD4+ T cells from blood. The CDR3 loop reads CSARTGGRIRLRVEYF. The CDR3 nucleotides read TGCAGTGCTAGGACAGGGGGCCGTATAAGGCTACGAGTTGAATACTTC.